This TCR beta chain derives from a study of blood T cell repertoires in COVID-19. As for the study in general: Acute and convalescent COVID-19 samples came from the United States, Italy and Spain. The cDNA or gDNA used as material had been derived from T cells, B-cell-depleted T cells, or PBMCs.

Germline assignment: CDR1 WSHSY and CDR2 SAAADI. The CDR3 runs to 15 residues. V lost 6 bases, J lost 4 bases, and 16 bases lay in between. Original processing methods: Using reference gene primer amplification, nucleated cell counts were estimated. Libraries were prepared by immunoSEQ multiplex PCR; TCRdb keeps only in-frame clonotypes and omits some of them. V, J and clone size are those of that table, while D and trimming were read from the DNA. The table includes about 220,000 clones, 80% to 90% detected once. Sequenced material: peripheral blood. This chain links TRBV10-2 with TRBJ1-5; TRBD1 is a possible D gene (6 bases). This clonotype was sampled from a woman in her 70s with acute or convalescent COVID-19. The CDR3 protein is CASRDQGSGNQPQHF. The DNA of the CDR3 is TGCGCCAGCAGGGACCAGGGGTCTGGGAATCAGCCCCAGCATTTT.